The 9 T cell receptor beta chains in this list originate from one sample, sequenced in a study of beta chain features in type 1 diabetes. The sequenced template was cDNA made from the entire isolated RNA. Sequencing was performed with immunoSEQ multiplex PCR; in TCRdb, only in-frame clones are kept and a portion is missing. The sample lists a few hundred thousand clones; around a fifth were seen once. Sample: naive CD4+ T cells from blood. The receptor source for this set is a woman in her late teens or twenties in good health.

CDR3 coding DNA: TGTGCCAGCAGCTTAGGGGGGAGGGGAGGTGAGCAGTTCTTC. Translated, it gives CASSLGGRGGEQFF. The chain combines TRBV7-9 with TRBJ2-1, with 7 bases identical to TRBD2. Trimming cost V 1 base and J 9 bases; bases outside gene matches: 6. This CDR3 has 14 residues. CDR1 and CDR2 (germline): SEHNR, FQNEAQ (reference sequence).

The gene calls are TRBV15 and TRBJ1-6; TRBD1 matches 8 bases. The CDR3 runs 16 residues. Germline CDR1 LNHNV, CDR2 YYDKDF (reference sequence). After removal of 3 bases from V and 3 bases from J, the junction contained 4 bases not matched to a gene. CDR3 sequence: CATSRDREGYNSPLHF. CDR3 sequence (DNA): TGTGCCACCAGCAGGGACAGGGAGGGCTATAATTCACCCCTCCACTTT.

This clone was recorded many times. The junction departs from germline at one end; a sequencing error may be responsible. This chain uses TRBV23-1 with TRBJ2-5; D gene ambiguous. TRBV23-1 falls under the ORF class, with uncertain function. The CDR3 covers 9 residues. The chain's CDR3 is CASSRAKNF. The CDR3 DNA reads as TGCGCCAGCAGTCGGGCAAAAAACTTC.

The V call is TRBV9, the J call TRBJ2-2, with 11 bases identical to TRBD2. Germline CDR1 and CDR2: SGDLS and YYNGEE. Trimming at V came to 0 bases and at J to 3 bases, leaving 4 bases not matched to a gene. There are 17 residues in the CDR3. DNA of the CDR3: TGTGCCAGCAGCGTAGGAGCTAGCGGGGGGCACACCGGGGAGCTGTTTTTT. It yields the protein CASSVGASGGHTGELFF.

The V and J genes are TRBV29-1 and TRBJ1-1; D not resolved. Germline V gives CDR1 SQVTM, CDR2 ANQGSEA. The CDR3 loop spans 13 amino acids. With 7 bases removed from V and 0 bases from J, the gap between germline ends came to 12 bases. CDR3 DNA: TGCAGCGCCGAACATAATTTGAACACTGAAGCTTTCTTT. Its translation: CSAEHNLNTEAFF.

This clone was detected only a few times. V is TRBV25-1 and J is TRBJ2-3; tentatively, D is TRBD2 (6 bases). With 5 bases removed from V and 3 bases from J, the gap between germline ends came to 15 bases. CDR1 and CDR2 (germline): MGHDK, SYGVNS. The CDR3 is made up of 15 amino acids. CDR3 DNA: TGTGCCAGCAGTATTCGTCCTGCGGGAACAGATACGCAGTATTTT. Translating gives CASSIRPAGTDTQYF. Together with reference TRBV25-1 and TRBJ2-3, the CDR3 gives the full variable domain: EADIYQTPRYLVIGTGKKITLECSQTMGHDKMYWYQQDPGMELHLIHYSYGVNSTEKGDLSSESTVSRIRTEHFPLTLESARPSHTSQYLCASSIRPAGTDTQYFGPGTRLTVL.

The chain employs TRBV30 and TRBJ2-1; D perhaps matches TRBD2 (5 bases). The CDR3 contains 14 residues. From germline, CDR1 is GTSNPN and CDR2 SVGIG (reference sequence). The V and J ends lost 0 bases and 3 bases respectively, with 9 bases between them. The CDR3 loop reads CAWSVGEYYNEQFF. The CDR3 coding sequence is TGTGCCTGGAGTGTTGGGGAGTACTACAATGAGCAGTTCTTC.

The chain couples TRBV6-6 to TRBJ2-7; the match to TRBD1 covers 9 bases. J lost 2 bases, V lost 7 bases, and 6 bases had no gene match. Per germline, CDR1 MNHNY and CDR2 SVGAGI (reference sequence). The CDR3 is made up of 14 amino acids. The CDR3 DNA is TGTGCCAGCATCGGGACAGGGAGGACCTACGAGCAGTACTTC. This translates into CASIGTGRTYEQYF.

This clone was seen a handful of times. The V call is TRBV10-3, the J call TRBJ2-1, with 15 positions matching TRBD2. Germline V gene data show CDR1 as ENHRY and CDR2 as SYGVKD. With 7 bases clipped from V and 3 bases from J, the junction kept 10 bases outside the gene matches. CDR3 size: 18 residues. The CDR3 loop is CAITAGLAGGGFYNEQFF. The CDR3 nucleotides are TGTGCCATCACTGCGGGACTAGCGGGGGGAGGATTCTACAATGAGCAGTTCTTC.